This passage covers 27 T cell receptor beta chains from one sample sequenced in a study of blood T cell repertoires in COVID-19 (dated by TCRdb to 2020 to 2021). The library relied on the immunoSEQ multiplex PCR assay. In TCRdb, the immuneACCESS table is reduced to in-frame sequences with V and J assigned. These tables do not hold every clone; where another copy was compared, an unresolved V gene accounts for under half, and the others remain unexplained. This sample holds roughly 48,000 clones; approximately 95% were observed only once. The ten largest clones add up to over 0.95% of the sample. The sequenced sample was peripheral blood. Receptor source: a man aged 55 to 69 with COVID-19, enrolled during active disease.

The rearrangement links TRBV28 to TRBJ2-2, with TRBD2 matching over 14 bases. Looked up from germline, CDR1 is MDHEN and CDR2 is SYDVKM. V dropped 4 bases and J dropped 4; count of bases not matched to a gene: 2. The CDR3 is 16 amino acids. Here the CDR3 reads CASSSGTSGSTGELFF. The CDR3 DNA follows: TGTGCCAGCAGTTCCGGGACTAGCGGGAGCACCGGGGAGCTGTTTTTT.

V gene TRBV18 combines with J gene TRBJ1-1; the D is unclear. CDR1 and CDR2 from the germline V gene are KGHSH and LQKENI. There are 13 residues in the CDR3. Deletions cut 1 base from V and 5 bases from J, with 8 bases between. CDR3: CASSPQGGTEAFF. The DNA for the CDR3 is TGTGCCAGCTCACCACAGGGAGGGACTGAAGCTTTCTTT.

This chain joins TRBV5-8 and TRBJ1-5, with D possibly matching TRBD1 (6 bases). This CDR3 has 16 residues. V was shortened by 1 base and J by 4 bases, with 15 bases between the two germline ends. Germline V gene sequence: CDR1 SGHTS, CDR2 YDEGEE. The CDR3 nucleotides are TGTGCCAGCAGCTTGCGCCCGGGGGGGGCTAATCAGCCCCAGCATTTT. This codes for CASSLRPGGANQPQHF.

The rearrangement links TRBV5-1 to TRBJ1-4; a possible D gene is TRBD1 (6 bases). Germline V gives CDR1 SGHRS, CDR2 YFSETQ. Trimming took 4 bases from V and 0 from J, leaving 22 bases between them. CDR3 length: 19 residues. The CDR3 protein is CASSRGPGGAVATNEKLFF. The CDR3 bases are TGCGCCAGCAGCCGGGGCCCCGGGGGGGCGGTTGCAACTAATGAAAAACTGTTTTTT.

The chain employs TRBV5-1 and TRBJ2-1; 9 bases agree with TRBD2. The V and J ends lost 2 bases and 4 bases, in that order; junction bases with no gene match: 4. Germline V lookup: CDR1 SGHRS, CDR2 YFSETQ. CDR3 length: 15 amino acids. CDR3 in amino acids: CASSLVAGDYNEQFF. The CDR3, as DNA: TGCGCCAGCAGCTTAGTAGCGGGGGATTACAATGAGCAGTTCTTC.

The rearrangement links TRBV3-1 (or the pseudogene TRBV3-2) to TRBJ2-7; no clear D. Germline assignment: CDR1 LGHDT and CDR2 YNNKEL (reference sequence). V was pared by 3 bases and J by 2 bases, with 2 bases between. The CDR3 loop spans 11 amino acids. CDR3 DNA sequence: TGTGCCAGCAGCCACGCCTACGAGCAGTACTTC. Amino acid sequence: CASSHAYEQYF.

This rearrangement joins TRBV28 to TRBJ1-6, with a possible D match to TRBD1 (5 bases). V was clipped by 3 bases and J by 0 bases, with 6 bases between them. The V gene's germline CDR1 is MDHEN and CDR2 SYDVKM. This CDR3 is built from 15 residues. The CDR3 sequence: CASSFQGSYNSPLHF. DNA for the CDR3: TGTGCCAGCAGTTTCCAGGGCTCCTATAATTCACCCCTCCACTTT. The variable domain in full, with the rest retrieved from reference TRBV28 and TRBJ1-6, is DVKVTQSSRYLVKRTGEKVFLECVQDMDHENMFWYRQDPGLGLRLIYFSYDVKMKEKGDIPEGYSVSREKKERFSLILESASTNQTSMYLCASSFQGSYNSPLHFGNGTRLTVT.

The chain combines TRBV5-1 with TRBJ2-1; 11 nucleotides line up with TRBD1. V lost 4 bases and J lost 3; bases outside the gene matches: 9. The germline gives CDR1 SGHRS, CDR2 YFSETQ. There are 17 residues in the CDR3. This CDR3 is CASSRRTGGFFYNEQFF. The CDR3, as DNA: TGCGCCAGCAGCCGACGGACAGGGGGCTTCTTCTACAATGAGCAGTTCTTC.

V is TRBV15 and J is TRBJ2-7; 14 nucleotides align to TRBD2. V lost 3 bases to trimming and J lost 3 bases; unmatched junction nucleotides: 10. CDR3 size: 18 residues. Looked up from germline, CDR1 is LNHNV and CDR2 is YYDKDF (reference sequence). Here the CDR3 reads CATSRHGTSGSKDYEQYF. CDR3 nucleotide sequence: TGTGCCACCAGCAGGCACGGGACTAGCGGGAGTAAGGACTACGAGCAGTACTTC.

This chain uses TRBV10-3 with TRBJ2-1; 11 bases align to TRBD2. Trimming removed 2 bases from V and 7 bases from J; junction bases left unmatched: 7. The CDR3 is 16 residues long. The germline gives CDR1 ENHRY, CDR2 SYGVKD. DNA of the CDR3: TGTGCCATCAGTGAGCATAGCGGGGGGGCCGTAAATGAGCAGTTCTTC. Amino acids: CAISEHSGGAVNEQFF.

The chain couples TRBV5-6 to TRBJ2-3, with TRBD1 matching 9 bases. The V gene end was trimmed by 4 bases and the J gene end by 6 bases; junction bases not matched to a gene: 12. Germline loops: CDR1 SGHDT, CDR2 YYEEEE. The CDR3 is 16 amino acids. CDR3 coding DNA: TGTGCCAGCAGCCTACGGACAGGGGCCCGAGGGGATACGCAGTATTTT. Amino acid sequence: CASSLRTGARGDTQYF.

The gene calls are TRBV2 and TRBJ1-4; TRBD1 aligns across 7 bases. Germline CDR1 SNHLY, CDR2 FYNNEI. This CDR3 is built from 15 residues. V lost 4 bases, J lost 3 bases, and 5 bases stayed unmatched. The CDR3 loop is CASSVQTGSNEKLFF. In nucleotides, the CDR3 is TGTGCCAGCAGTGTTCAGACAGGGTCTAATGAAAAACTGTTTTTT.

The rearrangement joins TRBV19 to TRBJ1-5; the D gene is possibly TRBD1 (5 bases). Germline values: CDR1 LNHDA, CDR2 SQIVND (reference sequence). The ends were cut back, 7 bases at V and 2 bases at J, with 15 bases in the middle. The CDR3 contains 15 residues. This CDR3 is CASNHYGGGNQPQHF. CDR3 DNA sequence: TGTGCCAGTAACCACTACGGGGGAGGCAATCAGCCCCAGCATTTT.

This clone appeared a single time. This chain links TRBV5-4 with TRBJ2-7; 15 bases are shared with TRBD2. The germline V gene encodes CDR1 SGHNT and CDR2 YYREEE (reference sequence). Unmatched junction bases numbered 11, after V lost 5 bases and J lost 2 bases. The CDR3 has 18 residues. CDR3 nucleotide sequence: TGTGCCAGCAGTTCCGGACTAGCGGGAGGGCCTAGGACCTACGAGCAGTACTTC. Protein: CASSSGLAGGPRTYEQYF.

This clone was seen a single time. The chain has TRBV2 and TRBJ2-3, with a tentative D call TRBD2 (6 bases). Deletions cut 5 bases from V and 5 bases from J, with 11 bases between. The CDR3 is 13 residues long. Germline V gives CDR1 SNHLY, CDR2 FYNNEI. CDR3 loop: CASSWAGKDTQYF. In nucleotides, the CDR3 is TGTGCCAGCAGTTGGGCGGGAAAAGATACGCAGTATTTT.

The V and J genes are TRBV9 and TRBJ1-3; unclear D gene. This CDR3 comprises 16 residues. CDR1 is SGDLS, CDR2 YYNGEE, per germline. The V end was cut by 0 bases, the J end by 0 bases, with 10 bases between. The CDR3 bases are TGTGCCAGCAGCGTAGGCGGCACCAGCTCTGGAAACACCATATATTTT. Its translation: CASSVGGTSSGNTIYF.

The chain combines TRBV6-1 with TRBJ2-1; D perhaps matches TRBD2 (5 bases). V dropped 2 bases and J dropped 6 bases, with 8 bases sitting between them. CDR1 is MNHNS, CDR2 SASEGT, per germline. The CDR3 spans 13 residues. This chain's CDR3 is CASSEWLANEQFF. CDR3 bases: TGTGCCAGCAGTGAATGGCTAGCCAATGAGCAGTTCTTC.

The V call is TRBV12-3 or TRBV12-4, the J call TRBJ2-3; 7 bases agree with TRBD1. V lost 5 bases and J lost 6; bases outside the gene matches: 5. There are 13 residues in the CDR3. CDR3 nucleotide sequence: TGTGCCAGCAGTCCGACAGGGTTTGATACGCAGTATTTT. Amino acid sequence: CASSPTGFDTQYF.

The V and J genes are TRBV9 and TRBJ2-7; 14 bases fit TRBD2. The CDR3 consists of 18 residues. V was pared by 1 base and J by 2 bases, with 8 bases of the junction left unmatched. Germline CDR1 reads SGDLS; CDR2 reads YYNGEE. CDR3 DNA sequence: TGTGCCAGCAGCGTACCGGGACTAGCGGGAGCAAAAACCTACGAGCAGTACTTC. Its translation: CASSVPGLAGAKTYEQYF.

In its sample, this clone was seen once. This sequence joins TRBV27 and TRBJ2-6, with unresolved D. V lost 3 bases, J lost 0 bases, and 6 bases lay in between. Per the germline V gene, CDR1 is MNHEY and CDR2 is SMNVEV (reference sequence). This CDR3 is 15 amino acids long. The DNA of the CDR3 is TGTGCCAGCAGTTTTTGGAGCTCTGGGGCCAACGTCCTGACTTTC. This translates into CASSFWSSGANVLTF.

J is TRBJ2-2 and V is TRBV3-1 (or the pseudogene TRBV3-2), with a tentative D call TRBD2 (6 bases). With 0 bases removed from V and 3 bases from J, the gap between germline ends came to 11 bases. In germline, CDR1 is LGHDT, CDR2 YNNKEL (reference sequence). This CDR3 comprises 16 residues. The CDR3 DNA reads as TGTGCCAGCAGCCAAGAGCGGACGGGGGACACCGGGGAGCTGTTTTTT. Translated: CASSQERTGDTGELFF.

This chain uses TRBV24-1 with TRBJ2-1; the match to TRBD2 covers 8 bases. The CDR3 is 14 amino acids. Germline CDR1 and CDR2: KGHDR and SFDVKD. The trim removed 9 bases at V and 4 bases at J, leaving 7 bases unmatched. CDR3 nucleotides: TGTGCCACCGGGGCGGGGGGCTTTTACAATGAGCAGTTCTTC. It is translated as CATGAGGFYNEQFF.

This chain links TRBV6-1 with TRBJ2-7; TRBD2 aligns across 7 bases. Germline CDR1 MNHNS, CDR2 SASEGT. The CDR3 sequence is 15 residues long. Trimming cost V 2 bases and J 0 bases; bases outside gene matches: 4. For the CDR3, the DNA is TGTGCCAGCAGTGAAAGGGAGGGCGGCTCCTACGAGCAGTACTTC. Its translation: CASSEREGGSYEQYF.

The chain carries TRBV7-9 and TRBJ2-7, with TRBD1 matching 8 bases. The germline CDR1 and CDR2 sequences are SEHNR and FQNEAQ (reference sequence). The length of the CDR3 is 14 residues. V trimming: 2 bases; J trimming: 5 bases; junction bases outside the gene matches: 5. The CDR3 loop is CASSLTGQGDEQYF. CDR3 nucleotide sequence: TGTGCCAGCAGCTTAACCGGACAGGGTGACGAGCAGTACTTC.

A single count supports this clone. The rearrangement links TRBV2 to TRBJ1-6, with TRBD1 matching 10 bases. The V segment lost 3 bases and the J segment 10 bases; nucleotides outside the gene matches: 3. The CDR3 extends over 14 amino acids. Germline loops: CDR1 SNHLY, CDR2 FYNNEI. CDR3 region: CASSEGTGVSPLHF. CDR3 sequence (DNA): TGTGCCAGCAGTGAGGGGACAGGGGTATCACCCCTCCACTTT.

The V and J genes are TRBV7-2 and TRBJ2-2, with D perhaps matching TRBD2 (6 bases). Germline V gene sequence: CDR1 SGHTA, CDR2 FQGNSA. With 5 bases removed from V and 4 bases from J, the gap between germline ends came to 11 bases. The CDR3 runs 14 residues. This chain's CDR3 is CASSETRVTGELFF. The CDR3, as DNA: TGTGCCAGCAGCGAGACTAGAGTCACCGGGGAGCTGTTTTTT.

The chain uses TRBV9 and TRBJ2-3, with 16 bases lining up with TRBD2. The CDR3 has 17 amino acids. Germline lookup yields CDR1 SGDLS and CDR2 YYNGEE. The trim removed 4 bases at V and 4 bases at J, leaving 6 bases unmatched. The chain's CDR3 is CASSPGLAGGRADTQYF. CDR3 bases: TGTGCCAGCAGCCCGGGACTAGCGGGGGGGCGGGCAGATACGCAGTATTTT.